The rows below give T cell receptor beta chains drawn from one sample of a study of radiation and T cells in renal cell carcinoma. Profiled with immunoSEQ multiplex PCR; TCRdb holds only in-frame clones, not every one. The table lists about 14,000 clones, roughly three fifths of them singletons. The sample here was tumor tissue, taken from a patient whose treatment was nephrectomy without radiotherapy. The receptors here all came from a man in his fifties or sixties with renal cell carcinoma. The CDR3 runs from the conserved cysteine through the conserved F or W. The D gene is left open where the match is weak. Only some rows state a clone size, as once, few, many or a class for expanded clones.

J: TRBJ2-5; D: TRBD1; size: .; V: TRBV5-1; CDR3: CASSLQGAQETQYF; DNA: TGCGCCAGCAGCTTACAGGGGGCCCAAGAGACCCAGTACTTC
J: TRBJ2-7; D: TRBD2; size: .; V: TRBV7-2; CDR3: CASSISTSGSGEQYF; DNA: TGTGCCAGCAGCATTTCGACTAGCGGGAGTGGCGAGCAGTACTTC
J: TRBJ2-7; D: TRBD2; size: .; V: TRBV4-1; CDR3: CASSQEVALAGTLSYEQYF; DNA: TGCGCCAGCAGCCAAGAGGTCGCACTAGCGGGGACCTTATCCTACGAGCAGTACTTC
J: TRBJ1-1; D: .; size: .; V: TRBV6-4; CDR3: CASRLTQGGTEAFF; DNA: TGTGCCAGCAGACTGACGCAGGGAGGCACTGAAGCTTTCTTT
J: TRBJ2-7; D: .; size: .; V: TRBV7-9; CDR3: CASSFTSGSYEQYF; DNA: TGTGCCAGCAGCTTCACGTCGGGCTCCTACGAGCAGTACTTC
J: TRBJ2-3; D: .; size: .; V: TRBV2; CDR3: CASNPSGPDTQYF; DNA: TGTGCCAGCAATCCCAGCGGACCAGATACGCAGTATTTT
J: TRBJ1-3; D: .; size: medium-sized; V: TRBV10-3; CDR3: CAISEGSGSGNTIYF; DNA: TGTGCCATCAGTGAAGGATCCGGGTCCGGAAACACCATATATTTT
J: TRBJ1-4; D: .; size: few; V: TRBV6-1; CDR3: CASRLIPSTNEKLFF; DNA: TGTGCCAGCAGGCTCATCCCCTCAACTAATGAAAAACTGTTTTTT
J: TRBJ2-5; D: .; size: .; V: TRBV28; CDR3: CASSLRRSQETQYF; DNA: TGTGCCAGCAGTTTGCGGCGGTCCCAAGAGACCCAGTACTTC
J: TRBJ2-7; D: TRBD2; size: few; V: TRBV5-1; CDR3: CASPSGRSSYEQYF; DNA: TGCGCCAGTCCGAGCGGGAGGAGCTCCTACGAGCAGTACTTC
J: TRBJ2-7; D: TRBD1; size: .; V: TRBV5-5; CDR3: CASSIGQGAEEQYF; DNA: TGTGCCAGCAGCATCGGACAGGGGGCTGAGGAGCAGTACTTC
J: TRBJ2-1; D: .; size: .; V: TRBV21-1; CDR3: CASSTRQCSSYNEQFF; DNA: TGTGCCAGCAGCACTCGACAGTGCAGCTCCTACAATGAGCAGTTCTTC
J: TRBJ2-3; D: .; size: .; V: TRBV5-1; CDR3: CASSLGGRAGTDTQYF; DNA: TGCGCCAGCAGCTTAGGGGGGAGAGCTGGCACAGATACGCAGTATTTT
J: TRBJ1-1; D: .; size: medium-sized; V: TRBV27; CDR3: CASSLYLPGPNTEAFF; DNA: TGTGCCAGCAGTTTATACCTCCCAGGGCCGAACACTGAAGCTTTCTTT
J: TRBJ2-3; D: TRBD2; size: .; V: TRBV4-3; CDR3: CASSQVAGGTTDTQYF; DNA: TGCGCCAGCAGCCAAGTAGCGGGGGGTACCACAGATACGCAGTATTTT
J: TRBJ1-2; D: .; size: few; V: TRBV6-5; CDR3: CASRLGGRGGYTF; DNA: TGTGCCAGCAGATTAGGCGGGAGAGGGGGCTACACCTTC
J: TRBJ2-7; D: .; size: few; V: TRBV11-2; CDR3: CASSLTPNREQYF; DNA: TGTGCCAGCAGCTTAACTCCGAATCGCGAGCAGTACTTC
J: TRBJ2-3; D: TRBD2; size: .; V: TRBV7-9; CDR3: CASSLPGGTDTQYF; DNA: TGTGCCAGCAGCCTGCCGGGGGGTACAGATACGCAGTATTTT
J: TRBJ2-3; D: .; size: few; V: TRBV5-6; CDR3: CASSLRDTQYF; DNA: TGTGCCAGCAGCTTGAGAGATACGCAGTATTTT
J: TRBJ1-5; D: .; size: once; V: TRBV2; CDR3: CASSESRTDYNQPQHF; DNA: TGTGCCAGCAGTGAAAGTAGGACGGATTATAATCAGCCCCAGCATTTT
J: TRBJ2-2; D: TRBD2; size: .; V: TRBV7-3; CDR3: CASSLTGTKLSGELFF; DNA: TGTGCCAGCAGCTTAACCGGGACTAAACTATCCGGGGAGCTGTTTTTT
J: TRBJ2-1; D: .; size: .; V: TRBV29-1; CDR3: CSANGLLFSYNEQFF; DNA: TGCAGCGCCAATGGGTTACTTTTCTCCTACAATGAGCAGTTCTTC
J: TRBJ2-7; D: .; size: .; V: TRBV27; CDR3: CASSILGVNYEQYF; DNA: TGTGCCAGCAGTATCCTGGGAGTCAACTACGAGCAGTACTTC
J: TRBJ2-5; D: .; size: .; V: TRBV10-3; CDR3: CAISEDAGAAVETQYF; DNA: TGTGCCATCAGTGAGGACGCGGGGGCGGCGGTAGAGACCCAGTACTTC
J: TRBJ1-1; D: TRBD1; size: .; V: TRBV2; CDR3: CASNFPGQVKNTEAFF; DNA: TGTGCCAGCAACTTTCCGGGACAGGTGAAGAACACTGAAGCTTTCTTT
J: TRBJ2-3; D: .; size: many; V: TRBV9; CDR3: CASRDGDTQYF; DNA: TGTGCCAGCAGGGACGGAGATACGCAGTATTTT
J: TRBJ2-1; D: TRBD2; size: once; V: TRBV30; CDR3: CAWRRTRVDEQFF; DNA: TGTGCCTGGAGAAGGACTAGGGTGGATGAGCAGTTCTTC
J: TRBJ2-1; D: TRBD1; size: .; V: TRBV5-4; CDR3: CASTDRVVEQFF; DNA: TGTGCCAGCACGGACAGGGTAGTTGAGCAGTTCTTC
J: TRBJ1-3; D: .; size: .; V: TRBV19; CDR3: CASTPPGRSSGNTIYF; DNA: TGTGCCAGTACCCCTCCAGGGAGGAGCTCTGGAAACACCATATATTTT
J: TRBJ1-1; D: .; size: .; V: TRBV10-3; CDR3: CAISVQGSEAFF; DNA: TGTGCCATCAGTGTACAAGGGTCTGAAGCTTTCTTT
J: TRBJ2-1; D: .; size: once; V: TRBV14; CDR3: CASSQDYGWRGSADNEQFF; DNA: TGTGCCAGCAGCCAAGATTATGGATGGAGAGGGAGTGCTGACAATGAGCAGTTCTTC
J: TRBJ1-2; D: .; size: .; V: TRBV9; CDR3: CASSVGSWGYTF; DNA: TGTGCCAGCAGCGTAGGAAGCTGGGGCTACACCTTC
J: TRBJ2-6; D: TRBD1; size: few; V: TRBV9; CDR3: CASSVGTGVLSGANVLTF; DNA: TGTGCCAGCAGCGTAGGGACAGGAGTTCTCTCTGGGGCCAACGTCCTGACTTTC
J: TRBJ2-2; D: .; size: .; V: TRBV27; CDR3: CASGRLLTGELFF; DNA: TGTGCCAGCGGGCGACTCTTAACCGGGGAGCTGTTTTTT
J: TRBJ2-5; D: TRBD1; size: few; V: TRBV5-1; CDR3: CASSATGIQETQYF; DNA: TGCGCCAGCAGCGCGACAGGGATTCAAGAGACCCAGTACTTC
J: TRBJ1-2; D: .; size: few; V: TRBV18; CDR3: CASSRPGSQSPNYGYTF; DNA: TGTGCCAGCTCACGACCTGGGTCCCAGTCCCCTAACTATGGCTACACCTTC
J: TRBJ2-7; D: TRBD1; size: medium-sized; V: TRBV30; CDR3: CAWSTGTAFNEQYF; DNA: TGTGCCTGGAGCACCGGGACAGCCTTTAACGAGCAGTACTTC
J: TRBJ2-3; D: TRBD2; size: .; V: TRBV13; CDR3: CASSNRLAGEDTQYF; DNA: TGTGCCAGCAGCAATCGACTAGCGGGGGAGGATACGCAGTATTTT
J: TRBJ1-1; D: .; size: many; V: TRBV27; CDR3: CASSFRSPTNTEAFF; DNA: TGTGCCAGCAGTTTTAGGTCCCCCACGAACACTGAAGCTTTCTTT
J: TRBJ1-1; D: .; size: few; V: TRBV7-8; CDR3: CASSPGGVGTEAFF; DNA: TGTGCCAGCAGCCCGGGGGGGGTCGGCACTGAAGCTTTCTTT
J: TRBJ1-5; D: .; size: large; V: TRBV6-5; CDR3: CASSYSRTGNQPQHF; DNA: TGTGCCAGCAGTTACTCGAGGACGGGGAATCAGCCCCAGCATTTT
J: TRBJ1-1; D: TRBD1; size: .; V: TRBV14; CDR3: CASSQDRDRVINTEAFF; DNA: TGTGCCAGCAGCCAAGATCGGGACAGGGTAATTAACACTGAAGCTTTCTTT
J: TRBJ2-5; D: .; size: .; V: TRBV5-1; CDR3: CASSSPVTSTEETQYF; DNA: TGCGCCAGCAGCTCCCCCGTGACTAGTACGGAAGAGACCCAGTACTTC
J: TRBJ2-2; D: TRBD1; size: .; V: TRBV19; CDR3: CASSDRDRVTGELFF; DNA: TGTGCCAGTAGTGACCGGGACAGGGTTACCGGGGAGCTGTTTTTT
J: TRBJ2-1; D: .; size: .; V: TRBV9; CDR3: CASSVGTYNEQFF; DNA: TGTGCCAGCAGCGTAGGAACCTACAATGAGCAGTTCTTC
J: TRBJ1-3; D: .; size: .; V: TRBV6-6; CDR3: CASLGDTIYF; DNA: TGTGCCAGCCTTGGTGACACCATATATTTT